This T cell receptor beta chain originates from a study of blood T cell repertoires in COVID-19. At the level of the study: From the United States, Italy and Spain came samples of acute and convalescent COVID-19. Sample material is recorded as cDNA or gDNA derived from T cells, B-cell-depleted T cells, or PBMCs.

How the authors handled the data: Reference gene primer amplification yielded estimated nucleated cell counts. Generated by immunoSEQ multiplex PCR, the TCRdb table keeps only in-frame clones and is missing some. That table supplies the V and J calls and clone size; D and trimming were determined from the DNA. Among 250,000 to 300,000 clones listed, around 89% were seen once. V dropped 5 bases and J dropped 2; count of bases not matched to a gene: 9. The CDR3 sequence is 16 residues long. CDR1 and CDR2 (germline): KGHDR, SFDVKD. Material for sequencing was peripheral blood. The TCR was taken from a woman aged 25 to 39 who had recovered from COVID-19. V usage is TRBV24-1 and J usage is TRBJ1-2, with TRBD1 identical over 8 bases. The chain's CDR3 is CATSGSSQGANYGYTF. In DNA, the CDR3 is TGTGCCACCAGTGGGTCGTCGCAGGGGGCCAACTATGGCTACACCTTC.